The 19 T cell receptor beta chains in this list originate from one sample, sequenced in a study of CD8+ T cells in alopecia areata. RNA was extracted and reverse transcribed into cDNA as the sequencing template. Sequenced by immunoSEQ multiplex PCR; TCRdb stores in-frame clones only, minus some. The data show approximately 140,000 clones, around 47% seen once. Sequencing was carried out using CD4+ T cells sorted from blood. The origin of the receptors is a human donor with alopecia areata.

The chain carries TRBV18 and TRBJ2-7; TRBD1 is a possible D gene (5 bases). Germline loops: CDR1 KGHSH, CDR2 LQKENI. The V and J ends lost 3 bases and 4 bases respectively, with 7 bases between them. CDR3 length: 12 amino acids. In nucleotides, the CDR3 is TGTGCCAGCTCACCCCGACAGTACGAGCAGTACTTC. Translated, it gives CASSPRQYEQYF.

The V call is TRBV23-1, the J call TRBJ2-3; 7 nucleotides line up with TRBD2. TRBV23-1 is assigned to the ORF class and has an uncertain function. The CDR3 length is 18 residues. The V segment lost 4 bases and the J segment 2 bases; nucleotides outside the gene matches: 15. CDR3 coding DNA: TGCGCCAGCAGTCCTCACTCGCGGGAGTCCCCAATCACAGATACGCAGTATTTT. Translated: CASSPHSRESPITDTQYF.

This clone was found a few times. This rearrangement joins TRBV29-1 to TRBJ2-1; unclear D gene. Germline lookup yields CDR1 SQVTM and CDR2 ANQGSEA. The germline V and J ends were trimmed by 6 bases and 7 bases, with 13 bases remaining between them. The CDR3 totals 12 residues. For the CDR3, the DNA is TGCAGCGTCCGCTTGAGGCGGAATGAGCAGTTCTTC. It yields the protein CSVRLRRNEQFF.

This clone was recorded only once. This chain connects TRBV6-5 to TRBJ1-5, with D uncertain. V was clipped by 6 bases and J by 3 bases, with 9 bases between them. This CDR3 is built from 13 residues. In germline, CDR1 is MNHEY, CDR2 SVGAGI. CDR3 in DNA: TGTGCCAGCAGCCCAATCTTCAATCAGCCCCAGCATTTT. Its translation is CASSPIFNQPQHF.

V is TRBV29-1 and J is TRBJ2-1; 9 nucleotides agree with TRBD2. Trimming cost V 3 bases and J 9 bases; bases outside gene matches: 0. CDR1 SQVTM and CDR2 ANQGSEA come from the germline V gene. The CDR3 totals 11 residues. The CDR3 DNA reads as TGCAGCGTTGAGCGGGAGGGTGAGCAGTTCTTC. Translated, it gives CSVEREGEQFF.

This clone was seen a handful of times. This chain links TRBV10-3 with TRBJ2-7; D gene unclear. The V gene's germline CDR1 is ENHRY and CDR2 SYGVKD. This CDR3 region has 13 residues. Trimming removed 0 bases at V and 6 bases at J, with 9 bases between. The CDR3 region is CAISESKLPEQYF. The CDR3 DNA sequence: TGTGCCATCAGTGAGTCGAAGCTCCCCGAGCAGTACTTC.

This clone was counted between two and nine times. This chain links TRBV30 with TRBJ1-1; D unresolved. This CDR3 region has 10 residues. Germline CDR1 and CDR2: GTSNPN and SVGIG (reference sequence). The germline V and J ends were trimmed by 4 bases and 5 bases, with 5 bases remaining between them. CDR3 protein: CAWIRTEAFF. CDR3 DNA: TGTGCCTGGATACGGACTGAAGCTTTCTTT.

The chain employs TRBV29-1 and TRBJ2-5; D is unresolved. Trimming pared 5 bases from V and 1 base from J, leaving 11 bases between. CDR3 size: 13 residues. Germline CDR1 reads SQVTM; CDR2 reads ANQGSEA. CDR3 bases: TGCAGCGTTTCCCCGCTCTTCCAAGAGACCCAGTACTTC. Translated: CSVSPLFQETQYF.

CDR3 in DNA: TGTGCCAGCTACTCCCGGGGCGGTAGCTCCTACGAGCAGTACTTC. It codes for CASYSRGGSSYEQYF. This chain connects TRBV6-5 to TRBJ2-7; D may be TRBD1 or TRBD2 (5 bases each). The V and J ends lost 8 bases and 0 bases respectively, with 17 bases between them. Germline V gene sequence: CDR1 MNHEY, CDR2 SVGAGI. This CDR3 has 15 amino acids.

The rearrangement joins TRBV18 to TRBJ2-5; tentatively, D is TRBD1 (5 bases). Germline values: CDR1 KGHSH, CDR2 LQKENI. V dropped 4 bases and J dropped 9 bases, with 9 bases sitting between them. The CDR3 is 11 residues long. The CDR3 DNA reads TGTGCCAGCTCACTCCTAGGGGCCCAGTACTTC. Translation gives CASSLLGAQYF.

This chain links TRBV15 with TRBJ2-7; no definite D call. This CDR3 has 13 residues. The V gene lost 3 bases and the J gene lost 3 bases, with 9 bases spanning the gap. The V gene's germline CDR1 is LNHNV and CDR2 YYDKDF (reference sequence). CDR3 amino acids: CATSRALSYEQYF. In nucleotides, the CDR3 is TGTGCCACCAGCAGGGCCCTCAGCTACGAGCAGTACTTC.

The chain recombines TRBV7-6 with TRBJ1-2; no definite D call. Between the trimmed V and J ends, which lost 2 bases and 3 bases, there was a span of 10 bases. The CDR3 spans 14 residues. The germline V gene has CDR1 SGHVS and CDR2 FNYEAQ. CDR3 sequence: CASSLLPLDYGYTF. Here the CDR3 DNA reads TGTGCCAGCAGCTTACTACCCTTAGACTATGGCTACACCTTC.

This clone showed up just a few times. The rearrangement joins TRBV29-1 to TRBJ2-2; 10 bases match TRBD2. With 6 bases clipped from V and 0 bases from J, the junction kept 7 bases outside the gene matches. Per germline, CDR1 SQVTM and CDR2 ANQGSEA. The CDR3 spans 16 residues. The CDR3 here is CSVDNGLAANTGELFF. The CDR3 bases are TGCAGCGTCGATAACGGACTAGCGGCGAACACCGGGGAGCTGTTTTTT.

Here the CDR3 reads CASSVDVGEQFF. CDR3 bases: TGTGCCAGCAGCGTAGATGTAGGTGAGCAGTTCTTC. The chain employs TRBV9 and TRBJ2-1; no clear D. Trimming removed 0 bases at V and 9 bases at J, with 7 bases between. Germline V gives CDR1 SGDLS, CDR2 YYNGEE. The CDR3 runs 12 residues.

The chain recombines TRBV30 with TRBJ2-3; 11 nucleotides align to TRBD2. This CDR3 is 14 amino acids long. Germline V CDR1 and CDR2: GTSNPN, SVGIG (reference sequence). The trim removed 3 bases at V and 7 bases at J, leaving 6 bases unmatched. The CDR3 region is CAWRIAGGPHTQYF. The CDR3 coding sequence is TGTGCCTGGAGGATAGCGGGAGGGCCTCATACGCAGTATTTT.

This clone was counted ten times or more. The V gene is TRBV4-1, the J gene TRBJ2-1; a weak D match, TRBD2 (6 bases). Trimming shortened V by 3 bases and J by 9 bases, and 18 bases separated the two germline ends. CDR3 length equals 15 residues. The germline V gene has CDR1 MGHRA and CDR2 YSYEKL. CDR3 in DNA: TGCGCCAGCAGCCAGGGGGGACTCGTTTTTGCTGAGCAGTTCTTC. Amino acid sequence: CASSQGGLVFAEQFF.

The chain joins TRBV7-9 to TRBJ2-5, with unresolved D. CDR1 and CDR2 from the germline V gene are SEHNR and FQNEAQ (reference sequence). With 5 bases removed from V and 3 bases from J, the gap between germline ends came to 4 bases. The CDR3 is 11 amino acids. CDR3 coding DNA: TGTGCCAGCAGCGGTGAAGAGACCCAGTACTTC. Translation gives CASSGEETQYF.

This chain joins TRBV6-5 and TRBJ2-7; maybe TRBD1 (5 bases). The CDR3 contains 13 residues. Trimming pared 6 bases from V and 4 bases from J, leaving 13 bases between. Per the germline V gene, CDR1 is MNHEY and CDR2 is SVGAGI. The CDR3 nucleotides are TGTGCCAGCAGATCGAATCAGGGTTACGAGCAGTACTTC. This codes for CASRSNQGYEQYF.

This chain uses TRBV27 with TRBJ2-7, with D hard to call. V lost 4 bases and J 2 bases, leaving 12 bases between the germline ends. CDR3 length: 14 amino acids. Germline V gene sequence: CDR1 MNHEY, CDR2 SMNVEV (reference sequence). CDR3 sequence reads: CASSSPLSTYEQYF. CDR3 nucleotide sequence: TGTGCCAGCAGTTCGCCTCTGTCTACCTACGAGCAGTACTTC.